The clone carrying this T cell receptor (beta chain) was observed at least ten times. Its specificity is unknown. TCRdb re-called the reads with MiXCR, one entry per CDR3 protein. The sample comprises 110,000 to 150,000 distinct CDR3 sequences, more than 25% of which are singletons, and about 56% rests with the top ten. The ends lost 1 base at V and 7 bases at J; junction bases unmatched: 1. The CDR3 is 14 amino acids. CDR1 DFQATT and CDR2 SNEGSKA come from the germline V gene (reference sequence). This sample stems from a study of T cell repertoires in cytomegalovirus infection. For the study at large: It was recently identified HLA-C-restricted and well-studied HLA-B-restricted CMV epitopes that the study used. Signatures in public TCR beta sequences pointed to both CMV infection and matching HLA type. Whole-study findings and limits: Across the ex vivo response, the dominant clonotypes were HLA-C-restricted CMV-specific TCR beta clonotypes.

The clonotype comes from a human donor in good health (CMV status not recorded). Some clones in this sample may be carry-over from other donors' samples. The chain is built from TRBV20-1 and TRBJ2-1, with 13 nucleotides matching TRBD2. Here the sequenced sample was CD8+ T cells from cultured PBMCs, taken from culture after CMV antigen stimulation. The CDR3 is CSARGLAGGNEQFF. The CDR3 nucleotides are TGCAGTGCTAGAGGACTAGCGGGGGGAAATGAGCAGTTCTTC.